The next 18 T cell receptor beta chains were all read from a single sample in a study of blood T cell repertoires in COVID-19. Assay: immunoSEQ multiplex PCR; the TCRdb copy retains only in-frame clones and omits some. The sample shows under 250,000 clones, around 82% of them seen only once. Sequencing was carried out using peripheral blood. Receptors originate from a woman aged 70 to 79 with acute or convalescent COVID-19.

The chain employs TRBV7-6 and TRBJ1-1; D is uncertain. V was pared by 2 bases and J by 2 bases, with 15 bases between. There are 16 residues in the CDR3. Germline V gene sequence: CDR1 SGHVS, CDR2 FNYEAQ. In DNA form, the CDR3 reads TGTGCCAGCAGCTTAACTTTGGCGCGGCAAAACACTGAAGCTTTCTTT. Residues: CASSLTLARQNTEAFF.

V gene TRBV2 combines with J gene TRBJ1-2, with D unresolved. V dropped 6 bases and J dropped 3 bases, with 5 bases sitting between them. Germline assignment: CDR1 SNHLY and CDR2 FYNNEI. This CDR3 has 11 amino acids. CDR3: CASRYDYGYTF. CDR3 nucleotide sequence: TGTGCCAGCAGATATGACTATGGCTACACCTTC.

This clone was counted only a few times. The gene calls are TRBV28 and TRBJ1-6; D remains unclear. The germline V gene encodes CDR1 MDHEN and CDR2 SYDVKM. The CDR3 loop spans 12 amino acids. Trimming left V 4 bases short and J 6 bases short, with 4 bases between. The CDR3 spells CASSSVNSPLHF. In DNA, the CDR3 is TGTGCCAGCAGTTCTGTTAATTCACCCCTCCACTTT.

The chain couples TRBV2 to TRBJ2-5, with 7 bases fitting TRBD1. V lost 7 bases and J lost 2; bases outside the gene matches: 10. The CDR3 has 15 amino acids. Per the germline V gene, CDR1 is SNHLY and CDR2 is FYNNEI. CDR3 DNA: TGTGCCAGCACCGTTGGGGACAGCTCTCAAGAGACCCAGTACTTC. Residues: CASTVGDSSQETQYF.

This sequence joins TRBV10-1 and TRBJ1-3; no reliable D call. This CDR3 has 15 residues. Per the germline V gene, CDR1 is WNHNN and CDR2 is SYGVQD (reference sequence). V was clipped by 0 bases and J by 0 bases, with 6 bases between them. CDR3 bases: TGCGCCAGCAGTGAGTCGGGCAGCTCTGGAAACACCATATATTTT. Protein sequence: CASSESGSSGNTIYF.

The rearrangement links TRBV6-2 or TRBV6-3 to TRBJ1-3; D might be TRBD1 (5 bases). This CDR3 is built from 15 residues. Germline V gives CDR1 MNHEY, CDR2 SVGEGT. Between the trimmed V and J ends, which lost 2 bases and 1 base, there was a span of 9 bases. The CDR3 reads CASSYPGISGNTIYF. CDR3 DNA sequence: TGTGCCAGCAGTTACCCAGGGATTTCTGGAAACACCATATATTTT.

The chain combines TRBV7-9 with TRBJ1-3; tentatively, D is TRBD1 (6 bases). Trimming pared 0 bases from V and 2 bases from J, leaving 11 bases between. CDR1 SEHNR and CDR2 FQNEAQ come from the germline V gene (reference sequence). The CDR3 has 16 amino acids. CDR3 sequence: CASSLARGLPGNTIYF. Here the CDR3 DNA reads TGTGCCAGCAGCTTAGCCAGGGGCCTACCTGGAAACACCATATATTTT. The full variable domain, rest sourced from reference TRBV7-9 and TRBJ1-3, is DTGVSQNPRHKITKRGQNVTFRCDPISEHNRLYWYRQTLGQGPEFLTYFQNEAQLEKSRLLSDRFSAERPKGSFSTLEIQRTEQGDSAMYLCASSLARGLPGNTIYFGEGSWLTVV.

The rearrangement uses TRBV15 and TRBJ1-2; 8 nucleotides line up with TRBD1. The CDR3 spans 15 residues. J was trimmed by 4 bases and V by 3 bases; bases with no gene match: 7. Looked up from germline, CDR1 is LNHNV and CDR2 is YYDKDF (reference sequence). CDR3 in DNA: TGTGCCACCAGCAGGTCCGACAGGGGAGTCTATGGCTACACCTTC. Translating it yields CATSRSDRGVYGYTF.

V and J are TRBV5-6 and TRBJ2-2; the match to TRBD1 covers 11 bases. The ends lost 2 bases at V and 4 bases at J; junction bases unmatched: 1. There are 15 residues in the CDR3. The germline V gene encodes CDR1 SGHDT and CDR2 YYEEEE. The CDR3 DNA reads as TGTGCCAGCAGCTTCGGGACAGGGGGCACCGGGGAGCTGTTTTTT. Amino acids: CASSFGTGGTGELFF.

The chain uses TRBV28 and TRBJ1-2; D is ambiguous. Trimming left V 5 bases short and J 5 bases short, with 9 bases between. The germline V gene has CDR1 MDHEN and CDR2 SYDVKM. CDR3 length: 12 residues. The CDR3 DNA follows: TGTGCCAGCAGTACTCGCATATATGGCTACACCTTC. Encoded protein: CASSTRIYGYTF.

CDR3 sequence reads: CASSYKNRGDLFF. CDR3 coding DNA: TGTGCCAGCAGTTATAAGAACAGGGGAGACCTGTTTTTT. The V and J genes are TRBV6-6 and TRBJ1-4; 7 bases are a match to TRBD1. The CDR3 contains 13 residues. The V gene end was trimmed by 3 bases and the J gene end by 14 bases; junction bases not matched to a gene: 9. Germline V gives CDR1 MNHNY, CDR2 SVGAGI (reference sequence).

This chain joins TRBV5-1 and TRBJ1-4; D unresolved. V was trimmed by 0 bases and J by 4 bases, leaving 7 bases between them. Germline CDR1 and CDR2: SGHRS and YFSETQ. The CDR3 extends over 14 amino acids. CDR3 coding DNA: TGCGCCAGCAGCTTGGATCTCCTTAATGAAAAACTGTTTTTT. Translating gives CASSLDLLNEKLFF.

This clone was seen more than once but under ten times. The chain carries TRBV7-2 and TRBJ1-4; 9 bases map to TRBD1. V lost 2 bases, J lost 2 bases, and 3 bases stayed unmatched. The CDR3 is made up of 16 amino acids. Germline CDR1 reads SGHTA; CDR2 reads FQGNSA. DNA of the CDR3: TGTGCCAGCAGCTTATGGACAGGGGATACTAATGAAAAACTGTTTTTT. Its protein product is CASSLWTGDTNEKLFF. The whole variable domain, remainder taken from reference TRBV7-2 and TRBJ1-4, is GAGVSQSPSNKVTEKGKDVELRCDPISGHTALYWYRQSLGQGLEFLIYFQGNSAPDKSGLPSDRFSAERTGGSVSTLTIQRTQQEDSAVYLCASSLWTGDTNEKLFFGSGTQLSVL.

V gene TRBV6-5 combines with J gene TRBJ2-3, with 8 positions matching TRBD2. V lost 0 bases to trimming and J lost 3 bases; unmatched junction nucleotides: 2. CDR1 and CDR2 from the germline V gene are MNHEY and SVGAGI. This CDR3 spans 15 amino acids. The CDR3 here is CASSYSLAVTDTQYF. The CDR3 DNA sequence: TGTGCCAGCAGTTACTCACTAGCGGTGACAGATACGCAGTATTTT.

The chain carries TRBV4-1 and TRBJ2-1, with 8 bases fitting TRBD2. Trimming at V came to 8 bases and at J to 4 bases, leaving 13 bases not matched to a gene. CDR3 length: 16 amino acids. The V gene's germline CDR1 is MGHRA and CDR2 YSYEKL. The CDR3 reads CASQHSVAGGYNEQFF. In DNA, the CDR3 is TGCGCCAGCCAGCATTCAGTGGCGGGGGGATACAATGAGCAGTTCTTC.

Points on this clone: This same CDR3 is encoded by further DNA sequences in the sample. V usage is TRBV11-2 and J usage is TRBJ1-2; D uncertain. V lost 0 bases and J lost 2, with 4 bases in between. The CDR3 sequence is 13 residues long. Germline V gives CDR1 SGHAT, CDR2 FQNNGV. CDR3 residues: CASSLDRNYGYTF. CDR3 DNA sequence: TGTGCCAGCAGCTTAGACAGGAACTATGGCTACACCTTC.

The V gene is TRBV6-1, the J gene TRBJ1-2; D is possibly TRBD1 (6 bases). The CDR3 is 18 amino acids. Germline lookup yields CDR1 MNHNS and CDR2 SASEGT. V was shortened by 0 bases and J by 5 bases, with 22 bases between the two germline ends. CDR3 nucleotides: TGTGCCAGCAGTGAAGCAGGGGGAGTTAGACGGACGCGATATGGCTACACCTTC. Translating gives CASSEAGGVRRTRYGYTF.

V usage is TRBV7-2 and J usage is TRBJ2-2, with a tentative D call TRBD2 (6 bases). The CDR3 is 13 amino acids. The germline gives CDR1 SGHTA, CDR2 FQGNSA. Trimming stripped 6 bases from V and 5 bases from J, with 10 bases between. CDR3 in DNA: TGTGCCAGCAGGGGGGGTGGAACCGGGGAGCTGTTTTTT. This gives the protein CASRGGGTGELFF.